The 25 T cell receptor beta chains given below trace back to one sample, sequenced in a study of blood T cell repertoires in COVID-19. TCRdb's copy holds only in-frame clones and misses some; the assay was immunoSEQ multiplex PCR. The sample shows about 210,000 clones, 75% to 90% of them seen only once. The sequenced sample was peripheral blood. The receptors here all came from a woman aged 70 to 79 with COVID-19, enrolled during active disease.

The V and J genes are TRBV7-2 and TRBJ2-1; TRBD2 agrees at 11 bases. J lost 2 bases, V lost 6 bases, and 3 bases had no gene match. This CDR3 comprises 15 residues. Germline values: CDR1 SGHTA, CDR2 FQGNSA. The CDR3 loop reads CASRIAGGPYNEQFF. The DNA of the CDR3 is TGTGCCAGCAGGATAGCGGGAGGGCCCTACAATGAGCAGTTCTTC.

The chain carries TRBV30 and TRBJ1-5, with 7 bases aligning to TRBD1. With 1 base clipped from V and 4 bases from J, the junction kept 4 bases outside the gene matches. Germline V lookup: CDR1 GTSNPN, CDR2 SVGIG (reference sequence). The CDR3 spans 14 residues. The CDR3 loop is CAWSEGQVNQPQHF. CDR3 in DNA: TGTGCCTGGAGTGAAGGACAGGTTAATCAGCCCCAGCATTTT.

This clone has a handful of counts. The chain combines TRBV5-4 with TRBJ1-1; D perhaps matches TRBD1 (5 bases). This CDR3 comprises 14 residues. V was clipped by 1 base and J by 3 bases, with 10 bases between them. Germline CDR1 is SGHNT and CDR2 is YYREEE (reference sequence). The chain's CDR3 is CASSLLTGYTEAFF. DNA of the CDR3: TGTGCCAGCAGCTTGCTTACAGGCTACACTGAAGCTTTCTTT.

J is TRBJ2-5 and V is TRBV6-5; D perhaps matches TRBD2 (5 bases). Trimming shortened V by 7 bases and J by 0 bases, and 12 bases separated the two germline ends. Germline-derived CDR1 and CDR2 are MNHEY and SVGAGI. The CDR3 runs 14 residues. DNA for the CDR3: TGTGCCAGCAATCCGATCGGGGACCAAGAGACCCAGTACTTC. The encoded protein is CASNPIGDQETQYF.

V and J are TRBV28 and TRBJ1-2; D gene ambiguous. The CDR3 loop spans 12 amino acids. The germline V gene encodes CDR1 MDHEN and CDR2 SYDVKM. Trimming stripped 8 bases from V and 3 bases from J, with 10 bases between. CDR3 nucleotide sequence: TGTGCCAGCGGGCCGTCGGACTATGGCTACACCTTC. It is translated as CASGPSDYGYTF.

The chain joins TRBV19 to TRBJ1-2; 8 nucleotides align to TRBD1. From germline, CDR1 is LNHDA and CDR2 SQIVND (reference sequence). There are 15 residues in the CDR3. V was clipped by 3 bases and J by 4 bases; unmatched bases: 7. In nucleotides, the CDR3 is TGTGCCAGTAGTATGAACCAGGGGGCCGGCTATGGCTACACCTTC. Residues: CASSMNQGAGYGYTF.

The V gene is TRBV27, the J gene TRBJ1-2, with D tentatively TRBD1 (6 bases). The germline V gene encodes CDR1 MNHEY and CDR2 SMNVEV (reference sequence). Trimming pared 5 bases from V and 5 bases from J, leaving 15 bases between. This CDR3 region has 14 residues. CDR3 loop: CASSAIGGPYGYTF. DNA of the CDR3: TGTGCCAGCAGTGCCATCGGGGGGCCTTATGGCTACACCTTC.

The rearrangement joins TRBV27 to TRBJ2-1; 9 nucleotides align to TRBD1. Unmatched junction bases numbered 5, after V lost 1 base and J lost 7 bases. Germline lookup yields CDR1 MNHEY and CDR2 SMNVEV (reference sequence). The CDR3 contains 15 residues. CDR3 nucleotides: TGTGCCAGCAGTTTATTGGGACAGGGTGCAAATGAGCAGTTCTTC. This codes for CASSLLGQGANEQFF.

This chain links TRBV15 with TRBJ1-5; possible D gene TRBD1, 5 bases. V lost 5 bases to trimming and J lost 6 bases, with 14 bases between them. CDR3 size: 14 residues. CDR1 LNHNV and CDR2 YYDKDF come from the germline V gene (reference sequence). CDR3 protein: CATSRSGMGQPQHF. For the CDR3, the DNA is TGTGCCACCAGCCGCTCAGGGATGGGTCAGCCCCAGCATTTT.

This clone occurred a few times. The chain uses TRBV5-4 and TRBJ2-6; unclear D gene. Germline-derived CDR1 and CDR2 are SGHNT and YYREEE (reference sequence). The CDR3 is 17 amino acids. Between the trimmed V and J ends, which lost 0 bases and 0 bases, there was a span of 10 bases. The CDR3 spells CASSLAQAGSGANVLTF. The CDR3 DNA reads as TGTGCCAGCAGCTTGGCCCAAGCCGGCTCTGGGGCCAACGTCCTGACTTTC.

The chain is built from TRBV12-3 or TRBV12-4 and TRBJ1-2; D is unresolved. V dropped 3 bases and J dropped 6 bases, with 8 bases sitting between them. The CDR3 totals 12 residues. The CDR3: CASSFSRNGYTF. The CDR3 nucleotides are TGTGCCAGCAGTTTTAGCCGCAATGGCTACACCTTC.

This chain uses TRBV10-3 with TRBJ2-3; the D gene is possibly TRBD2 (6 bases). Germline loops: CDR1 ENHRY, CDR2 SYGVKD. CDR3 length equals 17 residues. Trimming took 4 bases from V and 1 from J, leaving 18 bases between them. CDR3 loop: CAISVRGTGRGTDTQYF. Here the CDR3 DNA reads TGTGCCATCAGTGTACGGGGGACGGGGCGGGGCACAGATACGCAGTATTTT.

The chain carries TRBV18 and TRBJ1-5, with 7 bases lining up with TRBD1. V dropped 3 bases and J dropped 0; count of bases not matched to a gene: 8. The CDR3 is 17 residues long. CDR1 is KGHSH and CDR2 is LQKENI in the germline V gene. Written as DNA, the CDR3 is TGTGCCAGCTCACCGGGGGACAGACTACTTAGCAATCAGCCCCAGCATTTT. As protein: CASSPGDRLLSNQPQHF.

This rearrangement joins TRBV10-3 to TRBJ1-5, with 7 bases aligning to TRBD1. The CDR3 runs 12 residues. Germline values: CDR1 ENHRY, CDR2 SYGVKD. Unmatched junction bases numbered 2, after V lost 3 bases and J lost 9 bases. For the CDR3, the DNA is TGTGCCATCAGTGACCCAGGGGGGCCCCAGCATTTT. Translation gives CAISDPGGPQHF.

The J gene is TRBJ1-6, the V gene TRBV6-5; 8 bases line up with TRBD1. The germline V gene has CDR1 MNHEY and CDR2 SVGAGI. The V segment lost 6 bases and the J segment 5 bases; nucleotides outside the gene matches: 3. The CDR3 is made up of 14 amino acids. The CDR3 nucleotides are TGTGCCAGCAGGGGGGGACAGGATAATTCACCCCTCCACTTT. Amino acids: CASRGGQDNSPLHF.

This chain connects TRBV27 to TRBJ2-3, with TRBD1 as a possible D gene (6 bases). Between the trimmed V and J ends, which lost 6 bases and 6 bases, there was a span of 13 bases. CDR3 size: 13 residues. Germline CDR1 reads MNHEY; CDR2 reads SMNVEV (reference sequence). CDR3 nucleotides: TGTGCCAGCAGGCAAACAGGGCGGGATACGCAGTATTTT. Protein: CASRQTGRDTQYF.

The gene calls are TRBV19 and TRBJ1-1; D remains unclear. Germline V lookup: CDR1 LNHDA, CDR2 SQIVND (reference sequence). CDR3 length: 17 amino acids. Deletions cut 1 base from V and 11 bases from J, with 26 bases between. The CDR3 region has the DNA TGTGCCAGTAGTATAGGCCTGACCATCAGGTTTAAGGATGGTGCTTTCTTT. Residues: CASSIGLTIRFKDGAFF.

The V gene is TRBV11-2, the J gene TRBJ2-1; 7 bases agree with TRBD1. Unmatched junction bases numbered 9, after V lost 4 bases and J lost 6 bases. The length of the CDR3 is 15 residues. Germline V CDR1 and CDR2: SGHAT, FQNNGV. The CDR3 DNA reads TGTGCCAGCAGCTCGGGACAGATTACATTCAATGAGCAGTTCTTC. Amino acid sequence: CASSSGQITFNEQFF.

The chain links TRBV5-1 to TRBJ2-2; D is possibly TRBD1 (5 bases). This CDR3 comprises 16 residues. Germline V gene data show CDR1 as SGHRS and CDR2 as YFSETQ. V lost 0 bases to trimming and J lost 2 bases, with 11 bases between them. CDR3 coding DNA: TGCGCCAGCAGCTTGGTGCAGGGCACTAACACCGGGGAGCTGTTTTTT. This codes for CASSLVQGTNTGELFF.

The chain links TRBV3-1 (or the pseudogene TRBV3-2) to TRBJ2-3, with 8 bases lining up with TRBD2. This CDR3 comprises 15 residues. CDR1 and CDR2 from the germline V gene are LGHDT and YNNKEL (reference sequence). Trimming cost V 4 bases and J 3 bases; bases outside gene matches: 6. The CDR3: CASSPLAGWTDTQYF. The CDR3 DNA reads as TGTGCCAGCAGCCCCTTAGCGGGATGGACAGATACGCAGTATTTT.

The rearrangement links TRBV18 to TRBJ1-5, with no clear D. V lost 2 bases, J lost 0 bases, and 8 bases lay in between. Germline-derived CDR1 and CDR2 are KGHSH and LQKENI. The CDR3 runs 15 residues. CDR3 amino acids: CASSPAPNSNQPQHF. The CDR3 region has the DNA TGTGCCAGCTCACCAGCGCCTAATAGCAATCAGCCCCAGCATTTT.

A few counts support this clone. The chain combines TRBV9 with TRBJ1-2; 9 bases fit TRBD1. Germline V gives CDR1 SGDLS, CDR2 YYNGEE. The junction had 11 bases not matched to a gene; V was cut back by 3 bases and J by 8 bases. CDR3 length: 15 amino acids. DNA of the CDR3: TGTGCCAGCAGCGCCACCGGGACAGGGACGGGAGGCTACACCTTC. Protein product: CASSATGTGTGGYTF.

The CDR3 loop is CASRRDSYNSPLHF. The CDR3 DNA reads as TGTGCCAGCAGGCGGGACTCCTATAATTCACCCCTCCACTTT. V gene TRBV6-6 combines with J gene TRBJ1-6, with unresolved D. The CDR3 is 14 residues long. V was pared by 6 bases and J by 0 bases, with 6 bases between. Germline V gene sequence: CDR1 MNHNY, CDR2 SVGAGI (reference sequence).

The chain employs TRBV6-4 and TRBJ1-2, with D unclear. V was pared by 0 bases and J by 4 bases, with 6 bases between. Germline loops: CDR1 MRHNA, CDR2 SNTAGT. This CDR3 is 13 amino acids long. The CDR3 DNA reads TGTGCCAGCAGTGACTCTGGCCTCTATGGCTACACCTTC. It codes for CASSDSGLYGYTF.

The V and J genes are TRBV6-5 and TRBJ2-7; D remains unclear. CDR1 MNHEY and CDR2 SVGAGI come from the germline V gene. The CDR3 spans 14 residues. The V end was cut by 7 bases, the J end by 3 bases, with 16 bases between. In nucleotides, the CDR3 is TGTGCCAGCAACCACAGTACACGGCGCTACGAGCAGTACTTC. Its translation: CASNHSTRRYEQYF.